The rows below give T cell receptor beta chains drawn from one sample of a study of shared T cell receptors in the human thymus. TCRdb keeps only in-frame clones here, not all; method: immunoSEQ multiplex PCR. The sample includes 600,000 to 900,000 clones, approximately 83% seen only once; the top ten take 0.0095% to 0.013%. This same sample was also taken into another study, of human thymus T cells.

Sequencing used thymocytes. These receptors were collected from a girl under three years old with a congenital heart defect. The CDR3 runs from the conserved cysteine through the conserved F or W. Each record gives: D gene, V gene, clone size, J gene, CDR3 protein, CDR3 DNA. The D gene is left open where the match is weak. Size values are once, few and many counts, or a class for expanded clones, and some rows have none.

d_gene: NA; v_gene: TRBV5-1; abundance: NA; j_gene: TRBJ1-2; CDR3aa: CASSLVTADGYTF; CDR3nt: TGCGCCAGCAGCTTGGTAACAGCTGATGGCTACACCTTC
d_gene: NA; v_gene: TRBV6-5; abundance: NA; j_gene: TRBJ1-5; CDR3aa: CASSVSEANQPQHF; CDR3nt: TGTGCCAGCAGCGTCAGCGAGGCAAATCAGCCCCAGCATTTT
d_gene: NA; v_gene: TRBV25-1; abundance: NA; j_gene: TRBJ1-1; CDR3aa: CASSGPPGDKGSTEAFF; CDR3nt: TGTGCCAGCAGTGGACCACCGGGCGATAAAGGGAGCACTGAAGCTTTCTTT
d_gene: NA; v_gene: TRBV5-6; abundance: NA; j_gene: TRBJ1-2; CDR3aa: CASSPMSGGSGDYGYTF; CDR3nt: TGTGCCAGCAGCCCGATGAGCGGGGGAAGTGGGGACTATGGCTACACCTTC
d_gene: NA; v_gene: TRBV5-1; abundance: NA; j_gene: TRBJ2-7; CDR3aa: CASRGDIYEQYF; CDR3nt: TGCGCCAGCAGGGGGGACATCTACGAGCAGTACTTC
d_gene: NA; v_gene: TRBV4-1; abundance: NA; j_gene: TRBJ1-3; CDR3aa: CASSQGSGSGAGNTIYF; CDR3nt: TGCGCCAGCAGCCAAGGATCCGGTTCGGGGGCTGGAAACACCATATATTTT
d_gene: TRBD2; v_gene: TRBV9; abundance: NA; j_gene: TRBJ2-7; CDR3aa: CASSAGLAGGFYEQYF; CDR3nt: TGTGCCAGCAGCGCCGGACTAGCGGGGGGATTCTACGAGCAGTACTTC
d_gene: TRBD1; v_gene: TRBV27; abundance: NA; j_gene: TRBJ1-3; CDR3aa: CASSLVGRGRDLSGNTIYF; CDR3nt: TGTGCCAGCAGTTTAGTGGGCAGGGGGCGGGACCTCTCTGGAAACACCATATATTTT
d_gene: TRBD1; v_gene: TRBV19; abundance: NA; j_gene: TRBJ1-2; CDR3aa: CASSPRTGGIYGYTF; CDR3nt: TGTGCCAGTAGTCCCAGGACAGGGGGGATCTATGGCTACACCTTC
d_gene: NA; v_gene: TRBV5-1; abundance: NA; j_gene: TRBJ1-4; CDR3aa: CASSLENPGNEKLFF; CDR3nt: TGCGCCAGCAGCTTGGAAAATCCAGGTAATGAAAAACTGTTTTTT
d_gene: TRBD1; v_gene: TRBV4-3; abundance: few; j_gene: TRBJ2-6; CDR3aa: CASSQERGQGAAGANVLTF; CDR3nt: TGCGCCAGCAGCCAAGAGCGGGGACAGGGGGCGGCCGGGGCCAACGTCCTGACTTTC
d_gene: NA; v_gene: TRBV6-1; abundance: NA; j_gene: TRBJ2-7; CDR3aa: CASSPTEGDYYEQYF; CDR3nt: TGTGCCAGCAGTCCGACGGAGGGAGACTACTACGAGCAGTACTTC
d_gene: TRBD1; v_gene: TRBV5-1; abundance: NA; j_gene: TRBJ1-4; CDR3aa: CASSLEGTGGAEATNEKLFF; CDR3nt: TGCGCCAGCAGCTTGGAAGGGACAGGGGGCGCCGAGGCAACTAATGAAAAACTGTTTTTT
d_gene: NA; v_gene: TRBV5-1; abundance: NA; j_gene: TRBJ2-3; CDR3aa: CASSSPPGEADTQYF; CDR3nt: TGCGCCAGCAGCTCACCCCCCGGGGAGGCAGATACGCAGTATTTT
d_gene: NA; v_gene: TRBV9; abundance: NA; j_gene: TRBJ2-5; CDR3aa: CASSLREGAGTQYF; CDR3nt: TGTGCCAGCAGCCTCCGCGAGGGAGCAGGGACCCAGTACTTC
d_gene: NA; v_gene: TRBV7-9; abundance: NA; j_gene: TRBJ1-1; CDR3aa: CASSLSADTEAFF; CDR3nt: TGTGCCAGCAGCTTATCCGCGGACACTGAAGCTTTCTTT
d_gene: TRBD1; v_gene: TRBV28; abundance: NA; j_gene: TRBJ1-5; CDR3aa: CASSLEGGTGDSQPQHF; CDR3nt: TGTGCCAGCAGTTTAGAAGGAGGGACAGGGGATAGTCAGCCCCAGCATTTT
d_gene: TRBD2; v_gene: TRBV5-1; abundance: NA; j_gene: TRBJ2-5; CDR3aa: CASRPFTRGLAGGMGETQYF; CDR3nt: TGCGCCAGCAGGCCCTTTACCCGAGGACTAGCGGGGGGGATGGGAGAGACCCAGTACTTC
d_gene: NA; v_gene: TRBV5-1; abundance: NA; j_gene: TRBJ2-7; CDR3aa: CASSLGREAYEQYF; CDR3nt: TGCGCCAGCAGCTTGGGGCGGGAAGCCTACGAGCAGTACTTC
d_gene: TRBD1; v_gene: TRBV6-6; abundance: once; j_gene: TRBJ1-5; CDR3aa: CASRLIQGYNQPQHF; CDR3nt: TGTGCCAGCAGACTCATACAGGGGTACAATCAGCCCCAGCATTTT
d_gene: TRBD1; v_gene: TRBV5-1; abundance: NA; j_gene: TRBJ1-1; CDR3aa: CASGRTGKSTEAFF; CDR3nt: TGCGCCAGCGGGCGGACAGGGAAGTCCACTGAAGCTTTCTTT
d_gene: NA; v_gene: TRBV30; abundance: NA; j_gene: TRBJ2-7; CDR3aa: CAWSPRWGGADYEQYF; CDR3nt: TGTGCCTGGAGTCCCCGCTGGGGGGGGGCCGATTACGAGCAGTACTTC
d_gene: TRBD1; v_gene: TRBV4-1; abundance: NA; j_gene: TRBJ1-3; CDR3aa: CASSSRQGPRNTIYF; CDR3nt: TGCGCCAGCAGCTCCCGACAGGGCCCTAGAAACACCATATATTTT
d_gene: NA; v_gene: TRBV7-8; abundance: NA; j_gene: TRBJ1-2; CDR3aa: CASSLAGANVKRTTEGQWGYTF; CDR3nt: TGTGCCAGCAGCTTAGCCGGGGCTAACGTGAAGCGGACGACAGAGGGACAATGGGGCTACACCTTC
d_gene: TRBD1; v_gene: TRBV11-2; abundance: NA; j_gene: TRBJ2-7; CDR3aa: CASSSATGAHSYEQYF; CDR3nt: TGTGCCAGCAGCTCTGCCACAGGGGCACACTCCTACGAGCAGTACTTC
d_gene: NA; v_gene: TRBV11-1; abundance: NA; j_gene: TRBJ1-2; CDR3aa: CASSFQPDYGYTF; CDR3nt: TGTGCCAGCAGCTTTCAACCAGACTATGGCTACACCTTC
d_gene: TRBD2; v_gene: TRBV11-2; abundance: NA; j_gene: TRBJ2-3; CDR3aa: CASSSLRLAGVTDTQYF; CDR3nt: TGTGCCAGCAGCTCACTCAGACTAGCGGGCGTCACAGATACGCAGTATTTT
d_gene: TRBD1; v_gene: TRBV19; abundance: few; j_gene: TRBJ2-7; CDR3aa: CASSPPCRDRDRRTYEQYF; CDR3nt: TGTGCCAGTAGTCCACCCTGTCGCGACCGGGACAGGAGAACCTACGAGCAGTACTTC
d_gene: NA; v_gene: TRBV5-6; abundance: NA; j_gene: TRBJ1-1; CDR3aa: CASSWGHPGTEAFF; CDR3nt: TGTGCCAGCAGCTGGGGCCATCCGGGCACTGAAGCTTTCTTT
d_gene: NA; v_gene: TRBV7-8; abundance: NA; j_gene: TRBJ2-2; CDR3aa: CASSLESTQTGELFF; CDR3nt: TGTGCCAGCAGCTTAGAATCGACTCAGACCGGGGAGCTGTTTTTT
d_gene: TRBD1; v_gene: TRBV10-1; abundance: NA; j_gene: TRBJ2-7; CDR3aa: CASSQTGGDEQYF; CDR3nt: TGCGCCAGCAGTCAAACAGGGGGCGACGAGCAGTACTTC
d_gene: NA; v_gene: TRBV28; abundance: NA; j_gene: TRBJ1-2; CDR3aa: CASSLFPANYGYTF; CDR3nt: TGTGCCAGCAGTTTATTCCCCGCTAACTATGGCTACACCTTC
d_gene: NA; v_gene: TRBV21-1; abundance: once; j_gene: TRBJ2-7; CDR3aa: CAIITGFPYEQYF; CDR3nt: TGTGCCATCATTACAGGGTTCCCCTACGAGCAGTACTTC
d_gene: NA; v_gene: TRBV10-3; abundance: NA; j_gene: TRBJ2-3; CDR3aa: CAIRVLRDTPKGASTDTQYF; CDR3nt: TGTGCCATCAGAGTTTTGCGGGACACTCCAAAGGGGGCAAGCACAGATACGCAGTATTTT
d_gene: TRBD1; v_gene: TRBV27; abundance: NA; j_gene: TRBJ1-2; CDR3aa: CASSPPGQSFYGYTF; CDR3nt: TGTGCCAGCAGTCCCCCGGGACAGAGCTTCTATGGCTACACCTTC
d_gene: NA; v_gene: TRBV5-6; abundance: once; j_gene: TRBJ2-5; CDR3aa: CASSLRGVGETQYF; CDR3nt: TGTGCCAGCAGCTTGCGGGGTGTGGGAGAGACCCAGTACTTC
d_gene: TRBD2; v_gene: TRBV2; abundance: few; j_gene: TRBJ2-7; CDR3aa: CASWRLAGSHEQYF; CDR3nt: TGTGCCAGCTGGAGACTAGCGGGAAGCCACGAGCAGTACTTC
d_gene: NA; v_gene: TRBV5-1; abundance: NA; j_gene: TRBJ2-2; CDR3aa: CASSLGRTGELFF; CDR3nt: TGCGCCAGCAGCTTGGGGAGGACCGGGGAGCTGTTTTTT
d_gene: NA; v_gene: TRBV5-1; abundance: NA; j_gene: TRBJ2-7; CDR3aa: CASRHTPGYEQYF; CDR3nt: TGCGCCAGCAGACACACACCAGGGTACGAGCAGTACTTC
d_gene: TRBD1; v_gene: TRBV7-6; abundance: NA; j_gene: TRBJ1-1; CDR3aa: CASSPHTPNPGQGFTEAFF; CDR3nt: TGTGCCAGCAGCCCCCACACCCCCAACCCGGGACAGGGCTTCACTGAAGCTTTCTTT
d_gene: NA; v_gene: TRBV14; abundance: NA; j_gene: TRBJ1-1; CDR3aa: CASSPLRGPTMNTEAFF; CDR3nt: TGTGCCAGCAGTCCGCTGCGGGGGCCCACCATGAACACTGAAGCTTTCTTT
d_gene: TRBD2; v_gene: TRBV15; abundance: NA; j_gene: TRBJ2-3; CDR3aa: CATSRDLRGGAGITDTQYF; CDR3nt: TGTGCCACCAGCAGAGATCTACGCGGGGGGGCCGGGATTACAGATACGCAGTATTTT